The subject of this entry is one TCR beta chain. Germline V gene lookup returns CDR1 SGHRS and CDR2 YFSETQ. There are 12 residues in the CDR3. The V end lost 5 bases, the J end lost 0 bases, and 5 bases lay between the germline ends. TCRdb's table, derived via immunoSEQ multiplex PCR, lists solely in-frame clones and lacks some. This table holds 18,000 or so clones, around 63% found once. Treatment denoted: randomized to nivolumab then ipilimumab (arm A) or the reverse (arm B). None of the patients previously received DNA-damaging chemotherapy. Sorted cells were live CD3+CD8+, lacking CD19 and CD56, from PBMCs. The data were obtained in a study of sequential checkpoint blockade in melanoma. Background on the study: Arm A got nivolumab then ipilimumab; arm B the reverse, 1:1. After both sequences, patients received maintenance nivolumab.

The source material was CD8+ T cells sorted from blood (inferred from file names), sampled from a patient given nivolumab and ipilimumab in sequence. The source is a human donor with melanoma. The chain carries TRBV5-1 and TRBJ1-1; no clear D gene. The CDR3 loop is CASRSMNTEAFF. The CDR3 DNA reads TGCGCCAGCAGATCTATGAACACTGAAGCTTTCTTT.